This entry describes one T cell receptor beta chain. Clones were sequenced by immunoSEQ multiplex PCR, and TCRdb holds only the in-frame ones, with some missing. The repertoire has approximately 44,000 clones, 75% to 95% of them found once; the top ten carry roughly 0.72%. The record originates from a study of T cell changes during pregnancy in multiple sclerosis. Germline V CDR1 and CDR2: MNHNS, SASEGT. This CDR3 spans 14 amino acids. V was clipped by 6 bases and J by 4 bases; unmatched bases: 5. The sequence derives from a female donor with multiple sclerosis, enrolled in a pregnancy study. The sequences come from CD4+ T cells from peripheral blood mononuclear cells, collected before pregnancy. The chain carries TRBV6-1 and TRBJ1-5, with 8 nucleotides matching TRBD1. The CDR3 region is CASSLDRGNQPQHF. The DNA of the CDR3 is TGTGCCAGCAGCTTAGACAGGGGAAATCAGCCCCAGCATTTT.